This T cell receptor (beta chain) is drawn from a study of shared clonotypes between healthy human individuals. Overall study context: Aged 18 to 49, the donors were a couple of women and three men. Three CD4 naive, three CD4 memory, two CD8 naive and one CD8 memory plate were used per donor. Regarding the study as a whole: Sequencing depth was expected to affect clonotype sharing among donors.

Trimming stripped 10 bases from V and 9 bases from J, with 13 bases between. The CDR3 has 11 residues. Germline CDR1 is MGHDK and CDR2 is SYGVNS. Naive CD8 cells were CD45RO-negative, positively selected for CCR7, excluding terminally differentiated effector memory CD45RA+ cells. As originally analysed: Because ImmunoSEQ provided only junction sequences with no quality scores, the filtering differed. The data were produced by immunoSEQ multiplex PCR, yet TCRdb's version contains in-frame clones alone and is incomplete. The D gene and trimming were derived from the DNA, and the V and J assignments and clone size from that table. The sample yields about 2 million clones, approximately 94% seen once. Points on this clone: Its matching antigen is unknown.

The clonotype originates from a man aged 18 to 29 in good health. Sequenced material: naive CD8+ T cells sorted from blood. The gene calls are TRBV25-1 and TRBJ2-1, with D possibly TRBD2 on 5 matching bases. CDR3 loop: CATLLGSEQFF. The CDR3 DNA follows: TGTGCCACCCTACTAGGGTCTGAGCAGTTCTTC.